Below, one TCR beta chain is given with its context. The sample belongs to a study of T cell changes during pregnancy in multiple sclerosis. Germline V gives CDR1 SGHRS, CDR2 YFSETQ. V shed 3 bases, J shed 5 bases, and the junction held 11 bases outside the gene matches. The CDR3 is 16 amino acids. Assay: immunoSEQ multiplex PCR; the TCRdb copy retains only in-frame clones and omits some. Among roughly 39,000 clones listed, roughly 90% were seen once. The clonotype was recovered from a female donor with multiple sclerosis, enrolled in a pregnancy study. The chain uses TRBV5-1 and TRBJ2-7; TRBD2 aligns across 10 bases. The source material was PBMCs (not recorded whether the cells were cultured). In nucleotides, the CDR3 is TGCGCCAGCAGCTCTCTTCTAGCGGGAGTGCCCAACGAGCAGTACTTC. Translation: CASSSLLAGVPNEQYF.